This T cell receptor (beta chain) was recorded in a study of cytomegalovirus exposure and HLA in healthy donors. The study ran its PCR with 60 Vbeta and 13 Jbeta primers. Profiling relied on immunoSEQ multiplex PCR, and the TCRdb table lists in-frame clones only, not all of them. The sample records 130,000 to 150,000 clones, around three quarters being singletons. Study-level findings and limits: Cytomegalovirus-associated status was assigned to 164 TCR beta chains. Presence/absence results assume similar sequencing depth per donor, which may not hold. Specific recognition of CMV antigens was confirmed in vitro for three chains (all CMV-associated).

This CDR3 is 18 amino acids long. CDR1 is KGHSH and CDR2 is LQKENI in the germline V gene. Losses at the gene ends were 6 bases for V and 4 bases for J; bases not matched to a gene: 16. With regard to this clone: Antigen unknown.

V is TRBV18 and J is TRBJ2-1; TRBD1 matches at 9 bases. Specimen: PBMCs. This clonotype originated in a man between 35 and 55 years old in good health and CMV-seropositive. This CDR3 reads CASSIMGGHRGRYNEQFF. DNA of the CDR3: TGTGCCAGCTCTATTATGGGAGGCCACAGGGGGCGTTACAATGAGCAGTTCTTC.